The 23 T cell receptor beta chains given below trace back to one sample, sequenced in a study of vaccination and CD4 T cells after COVID-19. The time point here: late sampling 161 to 241 days after vaccination in three convalescent patients. Stated treatment: approximately 9-day PBMC culture with coronavirus spike peptide pools or control peptides (ViraFEST assay). The antigens of these receptors remain unknown. Scientists ran DNA taken from cultured CD4+ T cells through the Oncomine TCR Beta short-read assay for sequencing. One entry per CDR3 protein, called by TCRdb with MiXCR from the PCR reads. The sample holds about 30,000 distinct CDR3 sequences; 35% to 40% are singletons and the top ten take 3% to 4%. The sample consisted of CD4+ T cells from blood, cultured in vitro, taken about 7 months after SARS-CoV-2 vaccination. The origin of the receptors is a human donor who had recovered from COVID-19.

In its sample, this clonotype was seen a few times. V gene TRBV7-9 combines with J gene TRBJ1-5; D perhaps matches TRBD1 (6 bases). Trimming took 5 bases from V and 3 from J, leaving 11 bases between them. The CDR3 has 14 residues. Germline CDR1 is SEHNR and CDR2 is FQNEAQ (reference sequence). The CDR3 protein is CASSGGQFNQPQHF. As DNA, the CDR3 is TGTGCCAGCAGCGGCGGACAGTTCAATCAGCCCCAGCATTTT. The full variable domain, with the rest looked up from reference TRBV7-9 and TRBJ1-5, is DTGVSQNPRHKITKRGQNVTFRCDPISEHNRLYWYRQTLGQGPEFLTYFQNEAQLEKSRLLSDRFSAERPKGSFSTLEIQRTEQGDSAMYLCASSGGQFNQPQHFGDGTRLSIL.

This clonotype has a handful of counts. The chain joins TRBV29-1 to TRBJ2-5; D is perhaps TRBD1 (5 bases). Germline loops: CDR1 SQVTM, CDR2 ANQGSEA. The ends were cut back, 7 bases at V and 5 bases at J, with 14 bases in the middle. The CDR3 is 12 residues long. As DNA, the CDR3 is TGCAGCGCATCACAGGTTGGGGAGACCCAGTACTTC. As protein: CSASQVGETQYF.

V gene TRBV28 combines with J gene TRBJ2-5; 8 nucleotides match TRBD1. The CDR3 runs 15 residues. The V gene's germline CDR1 is MDHEN and CDR2 SYDVKM. V shed 5 bases, J shed 4 bases, and the junction held 9 bases outside the gene matches. As DNA, the CDR3 is TGTGCCAGCAGTCGAGGCAGGGGGCAGGTAGAGACCCAGTACTTC. This encodes CASSRGRGQVETQYF.

This chain uses TRBV6-2 or TRBV6-3 with TRBJ2-3, with a weak D call TRBD2 (6 bases). The CDR3 loop spans 15 amino acids. Trimming pared 6 bases from V and 0 bases from J, leaving 13 bases between. Germline values: CDR1 MNHEY, CDR2 SVGEGT. The CDR3 DNA reads as TGTGCCAGCAGAAACGGAGGGCCTAGCACAGATACGCAGTATTTT. Residues: CASRNGGPSTDTQYF.

The chain has TRBV29-1 and TRBJ2-5; TRBD1 aligns across 7 bases. The CDR3 is 13 amino acids. Germline V gene data show CDR1 as SQVTM and CDR2 as ANQGSEA. The V segment lost 7 bases and the J segment 2 bases; nucleotides outside the gene matches: 7. CDR3 nucleotide sequence: TGCAGCGCCCCCTTCAGGGGGCAAGAGACCCAGTACTTC. Translation gives CSAPFRGQETQYF.

This clonotype was seen once. The DNA is omitted, as the CDR3 cannot be located on it reliably, and the CDR3 follows TCRdb's listing. The chain joins TRBV6-2 or TRBV6-3 to TRBJ1-2. The CDR3 adds up to 12 amino acids, both ends counted. Looked up from germline, CDR1 is MNHEY and CDR2 is SVGEGT. The CDR3 here is CASSTSTTGYTF.

This clonotype was picked up a small number of times. The chain is built from TRBV28 and TRBJ2-7; D remains unclear. This CDR3 is built from 12 residues. Between the trimmed V and J ends, which lost 4 bases and 3 bases, there was a span of 7 bases. Looked up from germline, CDR1 is MDHEN and CDR2 is SYDVKM. The CDR3 bases are TGTGCCAGCAGTTCCCTCCACTACGAGCAGTACTTC. Encoded protein: CASSSLHYEQYF.

This clonotype was observed a few times. The rearrangement uses TRBV7-3 and TRBJ2-1; 8 bases agree with TRBD2. CDR3 length equals 15 residues. Trimming took 2 bases from V and 6 from J; bases not matched to a gene: 6. Per the germline V gene, CDR1 is SGHTA and CDR2 is FQGTGA. CDR3 bases: TGTGCCAGCAGCTTACGCCTAGCGGGCCCCAATGAGCAGTTCTTC. Encoded protein: CASSLRLAGPNEQFF. The variable domain in full, completed from reference TRBV7-3 and TRBJ2-1, reads GAGVSQTPSNKVTEKGKYVELRCDPISGHTALYWYRQSLGQGPEFLIYFQGTGAADDSGLPNDRFFAVRPEGSVSTLKIQRTERGDSAVYLCASSLRLAGPNEQFFGPGTRLTVL.

The gene calls are TRBV20-1 and TRBJ2-7; 8 positions agree with TRBD1. V lost 6 bases to trimming and J lost 3 bases; unmatched junction nucleotides: 7. This CDR3 is built from 13 residues. Germline CDR1 and CDR2: DFQATT and SNEGSKA (reference sequence). CDR3 amino acids: CSARTGQDYEQYF. CDR3 DNA: TGCAGTGCCCGGACAGGGCAGGACTACGAGCAGTACTTC.

The rearrangement joins TRBV7-9 to TRBJ2-7; D assignment may be TRBD1 or TRBD2 (6 bases each). Trimming cost V 5 bases and J 2 bases, with 16 bases left between them. The CDR3 covers 15 residues. Germline-derived CDR1 and CDR2 are SEHNR and FQNEAQ (reference sequence). DNA for the CDR3: TGTGCCAGCAGCACCACGGGCGGGACAACCTACGAGCAGTACTTC. It encodes CASSTTGGTTYEQYF.

This clonotype turned up a few times. The V and J genes are TRBV6-1 and TRBJ1-5; D unresolved. Trimming took 6 bases from V and 4 from J, leaving 10 bases between them. Germline lookup yields CDR1 MNHNS and CDR2 SASEGT. The CDR3 contains 13 residues. CDR3 loop: CASSPGSNQPQHF. The CDR3 DNA follows: TGTGCCAGCAGCCCCGGCAGTAATCAGCCCCAGCATTTT.

This clonotype was seen more than once but under ten times. V gene TRBV7-8 combines with J gene TRBJ2-1; unclear D gene. The CDR3 runs to 15 residues. Germline values: CDR1 SGHVS, CDR2 FQNEAQ. The ends were cut back, 5 bases at V and 7 bases at J, with 18 bases in the middle. The CDR3 is CASSRVIGGENEQFF. In DNA form, the CDR3 reads TGTGCCAGCAGCCGGGTTATAGGTGGAGAGAATGAGCAGTTCTTC.

The chain employs TRBV20-1 and TRBJ2-5, with 10 positions matching TRBD2. Trimming cost V 4 bases and J 6 bases; bases outside gene matches: 8. The CDR3 covers 14 residues. Per germline, CDR1 DFQATT and CDR2 SNEGSKA (reference sequence). DNA of the CDR3: TGCAGTGCTACAGCGGGAGGGCCGACGAAGACCCAGTACTTC. Its protein is CSATAGGPTKTQYF.

This clonotype appeared a few times. This chain uses TRBV15 with TRBJ2-3; D may be TRBD2 (7 bases). This CDR3 contains 18 residues. Germline V CDR1 and CDR2: LNHNV, YYDKDF (reference sequence). V gave up 1 base and J gave up 5 bases, with 22 bases separating them. CDR3 in amino acids: CATSRGRRDLRGGDTQYF. The CDR3 DNA reads as TGTGCCACCAGCAGAGGACGCCGGGACTTGAGGGGGGGAGATACGCAGTATTTT.

The V gene is TRBV6-1, the J gene TRBJ2-1; possible D gene TRBD1, 5 bases. The CDR3 covers 12 residues. Germline V CDR1 and CDR2: MNHNS, SASEGT. V was clipped by 6 bases and J by 8 bases, with 11 bases between them. The CDR3 sequence is CASRPPTDEQFF. The CDR3 DNA follows: TGTGCCAGCAGACCCCCGACAGATGAGCAGTTCTTC.

A single count supports this clonotype. The chain couples TRBV7-9 to TRBJ2-1; unclear D gene. The CDR3 is 13 residues long. The germline gives CDR1 SEHNR, CDR2 FQNEAQ (reference sequence). With 5 bases removed from V and 6 bases from J, the gap between germline ends came to 11 bases. This CDR3 is CASSLPVGNEQFF. CDR3 DNA sequence: TGTGCCAGCAGCCTCCCTGTCGGCAATGAGCAGTTCTTC.

The V call is TRBV5-1, the J call TRBJ1-5; 7 bases match TRBD1. The CDR3 length is 15 residues. V lost 0 bases, J lost 4 bases, and 4 bases stayed unmatched. Germline CDR1 is SGHRS and CDR2 is YFSETQ. The CDR3 nucleotides read TGCGCCAGCAGCTTGGGTGGGACAGAGAATCAGCCCCAGCATTTT. Amino acid sequence: CASSLGGTENQPQHF.

The gene calls are TRBV7-9 and TRBJ2-5, with TRBD1 as a possible D gene (6 bases). CDR3 length: 15 residues. Trimming took 7 bases from V and 5 from J, leaving 20 bases between them. Germline CDR1 is SEHNR and CDR2 is FQNEAQ (reference sequence). In DNA form, the CDR3 reads TGTGCCAGCACCCCCCGGCAGGGGAACGGGGAGACCCAGTACTTC. Residues: CASTPRQGNGETQYF.

The chain couples TRBV6-1 to TRBJ2-2; TRBD2 aligns across 7 bases. The length of the CDR3 is 14 residues. The germline V gene has CDR1 MNHNS and CDR2 SASEGT. V lost 1 base and J lost 7; bases outside the gene matches: 3. The CDR3 protein is CASSEGGGIGELFF. In DNA, the CDR3 is TGTGCCAGCAGTGAAGGGGGGGGGATCGGGGAGCTGTTTTTT.

The CDR3 sequence: CASTPWLRQRGPSPLHF. CDR3 coding DNA: TGTGCCAGCACCCCCTGGTTGCGACAGCGAGGGCCTTCACCCCTCCACTTT. The chain couples TRBV6-1 to TRBJ1-6; TRBD1 is a possible D gene (5 bases). The ends were cut back, 7 bases at V and 9 bases at J, with 25 bases in the middle. The length of the CDR3 is 17 residues. Germline lookup yields CDR1 MNHNS and CDR2 SASEGT.

To note about this clonotype: One end of the junction does not line up with germline, which may come from a read error. The rearrangement links TRBV2 to TRBJ2-5; 8 bases match TRBD2. The CDR3 runs to 14 residues. Germline-derived CDR1 and CDR2 are SNHLY and FYNNEI. The CDR3: CASSGAGGRETQYF. Written as DNA, the CDR3 is TGTGCTAGCAGTGGCGCGGGGGGCAGGGAGACCCAGTACTTC.

This chain links TRBV7-9 with TRBJ2-7, with TRBD1 identical over 7 bases. CDR1 and CDR2 from the germline V gene are SEHNR and FQNEAQ (reference sequence). This CDR3 is 16 amino acids long. After removal of 5 bases from V and 1 base from J, the junction contained 11 bases not matched to a gene. The CDR3 protein is CASSPPRDRWSYEQYF. As DNA, the CDR3 is TGTGCCAGCAGCCCGCCCAGGGACAGATGGTCCTACGAGCAGTACTTC.

The chain uses TRBV7-8 and TRBJ2-3; TRBD1 matches at 8 bases. The junction had 2 bases not matched to a gene; V was cut back by 1 base and J by 2 bases. Germline V gives CDR1 SGHVS, CDR2 FQNEAQ. The CDR3 extends over 15 amino acids. The CDR3 region has the DNA TGTGCCAGCAGCTTAGGGACAGGGATCACAGATACGCAGTATTTT. Its translation is CASSLGTGITDTQYF.